This TCR delta chain was sequenced in a study of gamma-delta T cells after stem cell transplantation. CDR1 is GEAIGNYY, CDR2 EKD, per germline. The CDR3 is 17 amino acids. The J segment lost 0 bases and the V segment lost 2 bases, leaving 9 bases of the junction unmatched. TCRdb reanalysed the RT-PCR reads via CATT. The sample lists about 10,000 delta-chain clones; 1% to 1.5% were seen once. The sequence was collected from a human donor. It is not recorded whose cells these are; they may come from a transplant donor. The chain has TRDV2 and TRDJ1; 9 positions agree with TRDD3. What was sequenced was gamma-delta T cells. Here the CDR3 reads CACDILGDPLYTDKLIF. The CDR3 DNA follows: TGTGCCTGTGACATACTGGGGGACCCCTTGTACACCGATAAACTCATCTTT.